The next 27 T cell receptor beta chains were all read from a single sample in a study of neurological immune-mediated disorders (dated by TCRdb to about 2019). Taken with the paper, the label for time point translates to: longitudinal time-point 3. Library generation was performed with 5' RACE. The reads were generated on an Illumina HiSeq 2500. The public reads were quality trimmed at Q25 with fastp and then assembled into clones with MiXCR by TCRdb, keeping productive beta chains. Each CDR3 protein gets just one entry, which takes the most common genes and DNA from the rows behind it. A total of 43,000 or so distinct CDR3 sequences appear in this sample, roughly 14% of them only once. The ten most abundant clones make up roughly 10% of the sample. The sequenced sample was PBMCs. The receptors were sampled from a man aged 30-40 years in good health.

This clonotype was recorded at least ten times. The CDR3 DNA follows: TGCAGTGCTAGAGATTTCCAGCGGGAGTACGGTGAGCAGTTCTTC. It is translated as CSARDFQREYGEQFF. The chain has TRBV20-1 and TRBJ2-1; 8 bases are a match to TRBD2. The CDR3 spans 15 residues. V gave up 0 bases and J gave up 9 bases; unmatched junction bases: 10. Looked up from germline, CDR1 is DFQATT and CDR2 is SNEGSKA (reference sequence).

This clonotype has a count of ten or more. The CDR3 reads CATSDLRTGTYEQYF. CDR3 DNA: TGTGCCACCAGTGATCTCCGGACAGGAACCTACGAGCAGTACTTC. J is TRBJ2-7 and V is TRBV24-1; TRBD1 matches 7 bases. The ends lost 3 bases at V and 2 bases at J; junction bases unmatched: 6. The CDR3 is made up of 15 amino acids. Germline V gives CDR1 KGHDR, CDR2 SFDVKD.

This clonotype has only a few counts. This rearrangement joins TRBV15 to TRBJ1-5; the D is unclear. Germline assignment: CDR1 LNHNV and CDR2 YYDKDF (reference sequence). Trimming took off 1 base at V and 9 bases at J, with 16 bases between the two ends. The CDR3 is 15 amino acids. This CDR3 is CATSRVGTSSRPQHF. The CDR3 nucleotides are TGTGCCACCAGCAGAGTAGGCACCTCAAGTCGGCCCCAGCATTTT.

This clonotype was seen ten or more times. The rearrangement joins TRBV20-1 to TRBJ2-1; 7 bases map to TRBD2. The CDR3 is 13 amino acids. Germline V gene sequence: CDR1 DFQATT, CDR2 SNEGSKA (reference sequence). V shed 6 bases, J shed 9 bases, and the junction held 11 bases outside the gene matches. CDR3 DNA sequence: TGCAGTGCGAGTCTAGCGGTTGATACTGAGCAGTTCTTC. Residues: CSASLAVDTEQFF.

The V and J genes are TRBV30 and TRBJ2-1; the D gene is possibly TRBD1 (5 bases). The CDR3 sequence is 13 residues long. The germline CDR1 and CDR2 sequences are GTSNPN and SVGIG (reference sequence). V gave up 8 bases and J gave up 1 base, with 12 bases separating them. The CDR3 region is CAVRYRSYNEQFF. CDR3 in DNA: TGTGCCGTACGGTACAGGTCCTACAATGAGCAGTTCTTC.

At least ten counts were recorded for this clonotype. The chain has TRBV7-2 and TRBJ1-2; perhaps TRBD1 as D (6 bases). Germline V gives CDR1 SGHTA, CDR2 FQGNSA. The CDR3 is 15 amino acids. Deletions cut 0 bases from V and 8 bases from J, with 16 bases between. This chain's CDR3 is CASSLAPQQGLGYTF. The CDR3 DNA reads TGTGCCAGCAGCTTAGCGCCCCAACAGGGATTGGGCTACACCTTC.

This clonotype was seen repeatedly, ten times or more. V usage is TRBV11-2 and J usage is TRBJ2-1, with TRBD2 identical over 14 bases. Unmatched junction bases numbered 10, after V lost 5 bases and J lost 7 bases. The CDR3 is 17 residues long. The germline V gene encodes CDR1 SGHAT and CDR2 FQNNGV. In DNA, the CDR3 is TGTGCCAGCAGCCATAGGGCGACTAGCGGGAGGGGGAATGAGCAGTTCTTC. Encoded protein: CASSHRATSGRGNEQFF.

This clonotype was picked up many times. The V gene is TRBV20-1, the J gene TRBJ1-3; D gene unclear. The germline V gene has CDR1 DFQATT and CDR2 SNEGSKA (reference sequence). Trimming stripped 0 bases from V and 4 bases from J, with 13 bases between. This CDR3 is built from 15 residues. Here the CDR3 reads CSARDLPSAGNTIYF. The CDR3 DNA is TGCAGTGCTAGAGATCTTCCGTCGGCCGGAAACACCATATATTTT.

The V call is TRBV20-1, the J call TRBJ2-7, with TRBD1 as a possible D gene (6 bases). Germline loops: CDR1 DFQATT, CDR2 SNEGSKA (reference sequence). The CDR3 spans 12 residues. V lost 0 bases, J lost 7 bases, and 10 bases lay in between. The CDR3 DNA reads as TGCAGTGCTAGAGACGTCGGACAGGAGCAGTACTTC. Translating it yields CSARDVGQEQYF.

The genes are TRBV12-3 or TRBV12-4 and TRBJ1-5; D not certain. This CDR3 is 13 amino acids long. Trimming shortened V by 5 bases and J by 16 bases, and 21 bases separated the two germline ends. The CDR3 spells CASSNKDNQPEHF. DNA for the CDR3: TGTGCCAGCAGTAACAAAGACAATCAGCCCGAACATTTT.

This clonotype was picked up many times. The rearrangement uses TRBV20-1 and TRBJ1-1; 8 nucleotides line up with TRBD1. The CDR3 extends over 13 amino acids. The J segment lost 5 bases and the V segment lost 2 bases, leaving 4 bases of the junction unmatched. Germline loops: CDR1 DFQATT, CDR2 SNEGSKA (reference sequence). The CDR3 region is CSARPGQETEAFF. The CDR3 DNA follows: TGCAGTGCTAGACCGGGACAGGAAACTGAAGCTTTCTTT.

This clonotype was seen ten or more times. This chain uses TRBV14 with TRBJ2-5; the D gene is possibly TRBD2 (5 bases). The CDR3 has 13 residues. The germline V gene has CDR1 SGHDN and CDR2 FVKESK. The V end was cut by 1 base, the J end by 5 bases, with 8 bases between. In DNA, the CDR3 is TGTGCCAGCAGCCAAGCGAGGAGGGAGACCCAGTACTTC. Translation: CASSQARRETQYF.

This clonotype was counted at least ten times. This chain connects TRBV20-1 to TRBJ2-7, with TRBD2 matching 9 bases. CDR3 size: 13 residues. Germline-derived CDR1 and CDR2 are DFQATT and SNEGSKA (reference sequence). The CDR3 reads CSVSSGIAYEQYF. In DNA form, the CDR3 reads TGCAGCGTCTCTAGCGGGATTGCCTACGAGCAGTACTTC.

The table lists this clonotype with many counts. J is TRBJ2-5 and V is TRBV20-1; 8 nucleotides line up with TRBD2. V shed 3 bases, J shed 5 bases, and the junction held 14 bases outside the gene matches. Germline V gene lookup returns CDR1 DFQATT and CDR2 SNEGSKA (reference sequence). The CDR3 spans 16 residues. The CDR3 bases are TGCAGTGCTAGGGAAGCGGGAGTATTAAGAGGGGAGACCCAGTACTTC. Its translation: CSAREAGVLRGETQYF.

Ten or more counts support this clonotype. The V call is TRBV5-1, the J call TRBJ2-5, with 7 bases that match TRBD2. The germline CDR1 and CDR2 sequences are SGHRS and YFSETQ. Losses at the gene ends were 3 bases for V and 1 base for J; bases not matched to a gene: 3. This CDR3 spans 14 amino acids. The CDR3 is CASSSGTTQETQYF. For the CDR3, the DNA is TGCGCCAGCAGCTCCGGGACTACCCAAGAGACCCAGTACTTC. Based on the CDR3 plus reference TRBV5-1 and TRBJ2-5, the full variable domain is KAGVTQTPRYLIKTRGQQVTLSCSPISGHRSVSWYQQTPGQGLQFLFEYFSETQRNKGNFPGRFSGRQFSNSRSEMNVSTLELGDSALYLCASSSGTTQETQYFGPGTRLLVL.

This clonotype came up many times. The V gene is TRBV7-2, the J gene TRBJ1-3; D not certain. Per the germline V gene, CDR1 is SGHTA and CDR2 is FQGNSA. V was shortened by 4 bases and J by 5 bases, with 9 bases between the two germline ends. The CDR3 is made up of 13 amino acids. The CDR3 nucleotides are TGTGCCAGCAGCTCCGATCCTCGAAACACCATATATTTT. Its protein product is CASSSDPRNTIYF.

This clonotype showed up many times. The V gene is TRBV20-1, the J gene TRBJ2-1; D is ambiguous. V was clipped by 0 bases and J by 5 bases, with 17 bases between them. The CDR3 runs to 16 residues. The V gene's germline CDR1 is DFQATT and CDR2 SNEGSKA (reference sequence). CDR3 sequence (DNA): TGCAGTGCTAGAGATAGAAGGCTAGATCGTAACAATGAGCAGTTCTTC. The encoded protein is CSARDRRLDRNNEQFF.

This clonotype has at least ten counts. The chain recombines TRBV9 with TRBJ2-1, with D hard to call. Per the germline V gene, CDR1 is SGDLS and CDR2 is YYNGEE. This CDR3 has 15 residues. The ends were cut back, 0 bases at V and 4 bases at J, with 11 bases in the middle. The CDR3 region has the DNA TGTGCCAGCAGCGTAGAGGGCGCGACTTACAATGAGCAGTTCTTC. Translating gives CASSVEGATYNEQFF.

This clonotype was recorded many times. CDR3 amino acids: CSASRGTSEKLFF. The CDR3 DNA reads TGCAGTGCTAGCCGGGGGACGAGTGAAAAACTGTTTTTT. The chain couples TRBV20-1 to TRBJ1-4, with D maybe TRBD1 (5 bases). CDR3 length: 13 amino acids. CDR1 DFQATT and CDR2 SNEGSKA come from the germline V gene (reference sequence). The V end lost 3 bases, the J end lost 7 bases, and 12 bases lay between the germline ends.

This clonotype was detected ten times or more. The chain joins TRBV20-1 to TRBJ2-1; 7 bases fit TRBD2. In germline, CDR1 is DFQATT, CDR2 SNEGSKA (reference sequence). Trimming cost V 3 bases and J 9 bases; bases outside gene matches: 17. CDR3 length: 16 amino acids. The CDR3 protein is CSARVSPSGVGGEQFF. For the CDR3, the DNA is TGCAGTGCTAGGGTTAGCCCCAGCGGGGTGGGGGGTGAGCAGTTCTTC.

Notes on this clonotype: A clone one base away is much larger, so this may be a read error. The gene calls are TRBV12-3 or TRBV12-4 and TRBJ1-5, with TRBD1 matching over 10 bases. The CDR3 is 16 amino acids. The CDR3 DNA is TGTTCCAGCAGCACGCTCGACAGGGGGCTTGGTCAGCCCCAGCATTTT. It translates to CSSSTLDRGLGQPQHF.

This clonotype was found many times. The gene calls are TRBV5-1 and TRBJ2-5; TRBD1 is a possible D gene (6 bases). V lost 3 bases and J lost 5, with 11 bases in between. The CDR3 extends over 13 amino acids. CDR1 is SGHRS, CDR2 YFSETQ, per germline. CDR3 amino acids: CASSSQGSETQYF. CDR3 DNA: TGCGCCAGCAGCTCCCAGGGGAGCGAGACCCAGTACTTC.

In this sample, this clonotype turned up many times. The CDR3 DNA sequence: TGTGCCAGCACCTTACCCCCCTCGGAGGGAAGGCAGGATCAGCCCCAGCATTTT. It specifies CASTLPPSEGRQDQPQHF. V is TRBV28 and J is TRBJ1-5, with no clear D. V shed 7 bases and J shed 5 bases, with 27 bases lying between them. The CDR3 covers 18 residues. The V gene's germline CDR1 is MDHEN and CDR2 SYDVKM.

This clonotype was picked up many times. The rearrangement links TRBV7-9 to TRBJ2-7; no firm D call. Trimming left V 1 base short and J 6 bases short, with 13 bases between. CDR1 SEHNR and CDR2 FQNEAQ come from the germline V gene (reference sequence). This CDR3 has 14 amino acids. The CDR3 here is CASSLEWADGEQYF. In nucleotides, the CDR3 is TGTGCCAGCAGCTTAGAGTGGGCGGATGGCGAGCAGTACTTC.

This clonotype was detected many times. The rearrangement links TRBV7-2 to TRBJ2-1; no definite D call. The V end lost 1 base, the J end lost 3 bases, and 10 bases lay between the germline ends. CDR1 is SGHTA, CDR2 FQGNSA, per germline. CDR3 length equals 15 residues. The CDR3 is CASSLVAKGYNEQFF. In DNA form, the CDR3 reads TGTGCCAGCAGCTTAGTGGCGAAGGGCTACAATGAGCAGTTCTTC.

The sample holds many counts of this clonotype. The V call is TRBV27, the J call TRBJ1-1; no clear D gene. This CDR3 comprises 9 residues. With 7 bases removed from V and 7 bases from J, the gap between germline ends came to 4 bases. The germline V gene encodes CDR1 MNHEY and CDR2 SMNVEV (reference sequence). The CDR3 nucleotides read TGTGCCAGCACAGTTGAAGCTTTCTTT. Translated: CASTVEAFF.

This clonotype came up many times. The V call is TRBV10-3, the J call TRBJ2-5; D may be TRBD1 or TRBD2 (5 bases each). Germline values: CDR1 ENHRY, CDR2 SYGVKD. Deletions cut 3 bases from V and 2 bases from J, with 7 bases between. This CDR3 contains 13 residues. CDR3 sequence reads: CAISEGEQETQYF. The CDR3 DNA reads TGTGCCATCAGTGAAGGGGAGCAAGAGACCCAGTACTTC.